This passage covers 23 T cell receptor beta chains from one sample sequenced in a study of T cell repertoires in ileal Crohn's disease. Generated by immunoSEQ multiplex PCR, the TCRdb table keeps only in-frame clones and is missing some. This sample has more than 13,000 clones, with 65% to 80% found just once. The time point: neoterminal ileum biopsy at postoperative endoscopy, about 6 months after surgery. The specimen sequenced was ileal tissue. The receptor set was obtained from an adult with Crohn's disease.

The chain carries TRBV5-1 and TRBJ1-2; unclear D gene. The CDR3 is 13 residues long. Per germline, CDR1 SGHRS and CDR2 YFSETQ. The ends were cut back, 3 bases at V and 0 bases at J, with 6 bases in the middle. This CDR3 reads CASSSPPNYGYTF. CDR3 bases: TGCGCCAGCAGCTCCCCTCCTAACTATGGCTACACCTTC.

This clone was recorded a few times. This chain connects TRBV7-9 to TRBJ2-1; 7 bases fit TRBD2. This CDR3 contains 13 residues. CDR1 is SEHNR and CDR2 is FQNEAQ in the germline V gene (reference sequence). With V trimmed by 3 bases and J by 7 bases, 3 bases remained unmatched. The DNA of the CDR3 is TGTGCCAGCAGCTTTGGGGGGGTGAATGAGCAGTTCTTC. Amino acid sequence: CASSFGGVNEQFF. Based on the CDR3 plus reference TRBV7-9 and TRBJ2-1, the full variable domain is DTGVSQNPRHKITKRGQNVTFRCDPISEHNRLYWYRQTLGQGPEFLTYFQNEAQLEKSRLLSDRFSAERPKGSFSTLEIQRTEQGDSAMYLCASSFGGVNEQFFGPGTRLTVL.

This chain connects TRBV7-2 to TRBJ2-1, with no clear D. The CDR3 is 12 amino acids. Germline values: CDR1 SGHTA, CDR2 FQGNSA. Trimming left V 6 bases short and J 7 bases short, with 10 bases between. CDR3 sequence reads: CASSPIGNEQFF. The CDR3 region has the DNA TGTGCCAGCAGTCCAATAGGGAATGAGCAGTTCTTC.

The chain couples TRBV19 to TRBJ1-5; D is unclear. The CDR3 totals 12 residues. Trimming removed 3 bases from V and 9 bases from J, with 9 bases in between. CDR1 and CDR2 from the germline V gene are LNHDA and SQIVND (reference sequence). The CDR3 bases are TGTGCCAGTAGTATCGTGCCGGGGCCCCAGCATTTT. Amino acids: CASSIVPGPQHF.

The chain employs TRBV7-8 and TRBJ2-3; D is possibly TRBD2 (6 bases). The CDR3 runs 16 residues. Trimming cost V 3 bases and J 5 bases, with 18 bases left between them. In germline, CDR1 is SGHVS, CDR2 FQNEAQ. DNA of the CDR3: TGTGCCAGCAGCTTGCTAGTGGGAGGAGAGAGAGATACGCAGTATTTT. Translation gives CASSLLVGGERDTQYF.

Notes on this clone: An end of the junction does not agree with germline; a read error may underlie this. The chain carries TRBV7-9 and TRBJ2-2, with TRBD2 matching 10 bases. The length of the CDR3 is 14 residues. From germline, CDR1 is SEHNR and CDR2 FQNEAQ (reference sequence). The CDR3 region is CASSLAGAGGELFF. The CDR3 DNA is TGTGCCAGCAGCCTAGCGGGAGCGGGCGGGGAGCTGTTTTTT.

In nucleotides, the CDR3 is TGTGCCAGCAGCCCTCGTAGGGGGGGGTACACCGGGGAGCTGTTTTTT. Translation: CASSPRRGGYTGELFF. The rearrangement joins TRBV14 to TRBJ2-2, with D possibly being TRBD2 (7 bases). This CDR3 has 16 amino acids. The germline V gene has CDR1 SGHDN and CDR2 FVKESK. Trimming pared 4 bases from V and 3 bases from J, leaving 15 bases between.

The chain is built from TRBV6-1 and TRBJ1-2; D perhaps matches TRBD1 (5 bases). Germline CDR1 reads MNHNS; CDR2 reads SASEGT. With 3 bases removed from V and 4 bases from J, the gap between germline ends came to 9 bases. The CDR3 loop spans 13 amino acids. This CDR3 is CASSDLGLYGYTF. The CDR3 DNA is TGTGCCAGCAGTGACCTGGGACTCTATGGCTACACCTTC.

The chain couples TRBV2 to TRBJ1-6; tentatively, D is TRBD1 (5 bases). V lost 6 bases and J 8 bases, leaving 14 bases between the germline ends. Germline assignment: CDR1 SNHLY and CDR2 FYNNEI. This CDR3 is built from 14 residues. CDR3 sequence reads: CASRLTEIDSPLHF. As DNA, the CDR3 is TGTGCCAGCAGACTGACAGAGATTGATTCACCCCTCCACTTT.

The rearrangement links TRBV7-8 to TRBJ1-2; D gene ambiguous. V lost 0 bases and J 2 bases, leaving 10 bases between the germline ends. The CDR3 sequence is 15 residues long. Germline V gene data show CDR1 as SGHVS and CDR2 as FQNEAQ. CDR3 amino acids: CASSLAAEPNYGYTF. CDR3 nucleotide sequence: TGTGCCAGCAGCTTAGCGGCAGAGCCCAACTATGGCTACACCTTC.

The rearrangement links TRBV7-9 to TRBJ2-4; D not resolved. This CDR3 region has 11 residues. CDR1 and CDR2 from the germline V gene are SEHNR and FQNEAQ (reference sequence). V lost 5 bases and J 9 bases, leaving 8 bases between the germline ends. In DNA, the CDR3 is TGTGCCAGCAGCCCCACAAGCATTCAGTACTTC. Protein product: CASSPTSIQYF.

V usage is TRBV6-6 and J usage is TRBJ1-2; unclear D gene. Germline values: CDR1 MNHNY, CDR2 SVGAGI (reference sequence). CDR3 size: 12 residues. Trimming removed 0 bases from V and 8 bases from J, with 7 bases in between. CDR3 residues: CASSYSTGGYTF. CDR3 nucleotide sequence: TGTGCCAGCAGTTACTCGACGGGCGGCTACACCTTC.

This clone was detected only once. The V and J genes are TRBV18 and TRBJ2-3; 8 positions agree with TRBD2. The V gene end was trimmed by 0 bases and the J gene end by 5 bases; junction bases not matched to a gene: 4. CDR1 KGHSH and CDR2 LQKENI come from the germline V gene. The CDR3 totals 15 residues. This CDR3 is CASSPPTGGRDTQYF. The CDR3 nucleotides read TGTGCCAGCTCACCACCTACGGGAGGGCGAGATACGCAGTATTTT.

V is TRBV2 and J is TRBJ2-7; D possibly matches TRBD1 or TRBD2 (6 bases each). The CDR3 totals 14 residues. V lost 6 bases to trimming and J lost 1 base, with 13 bases between them. CDR1 is SNHLY and CDR2 is FYNNEI in the germline V gene. Written as DNA, the CDR3 is TGTGCCAGCAGATCGGGGGCTCAATCCTACGAGCAGTACTTC. This gives the protein CASRSGAQSYEQYF.

The J gene is TRBJ1-3, the V gene TRBV29-1; 7 bases map to TRBD1. The CDR3 length is 15 residues. After removal of 7 bases from V and 2 bases from J, the junction contained 11 bases not matched to a gene. Germline loops: CDR1 SQVTM, CDR2 ANQGSEA. The chain's CDR3 is CSAGEQGSAGNTIYF. The CDR3 DNA follows: TGCAGCGCCGGCGAACAGGGGTCGGCTGGAAACACCATATATTTT.

The chain couples TRBV19 to TRBJ2-7; the D gene is possibly TRBD1 (6 bases). The V and J ends lost 8 bases and 3 bases respectively, with 14 bases between them. This CDR3 is built from 13 residues. Germline V gene lookup returns CDR1 LNHDA and CDR2 SQIVND (reference sequence). The CDR3 region is CASARQAGYEQYF. The CDR3 nucleotides read TGTGCCAGTGCAAGACAGGCGGGCTACGAGCAGTACTTC. The complete variable domain, with remaining parts taken from reference TRBV19 and TRBJ2-7, reads DGGITQSPKYLFRKEGQNVTLSCEQNLNHDAMYWYRQDPGQGLRLIYYSQIVNDFQKGDIAEGYSVSREKKESFPLTVTSAQKNPTAFYLCASARQAGYEQYFGPGTRLTVT.

This chain links TRBV19 with TRBJ1-1; D uncertain. CDR1 and CDR2 from the germline V gene are LNHDA and SQIVND (reference sequence). CDR3 length equals 14 residues. Trimming took off 5 bases at V and 1 base at J, with 11 bases between the two ends. The DNA of the CDR3 is TGTGCCAGTAGTCATGGAGGGCGGAACACTGAAGCTTTCTTT. It codes for CASSHGGRNTEAFF. The full variable domain, its missing parts supplied by reference TRBV19 and TRBJ1-1, is DGGITQSPKYLFRKEGQNVTLSCEQNLNHDAMYWYRQDPGQGLRLIYYSQIVNDFQKGDIAEGYSVSREKKESFPLTVTSAQKNPTAFYLCASSHGGRNTEAFFGQGTRLTVV.

The CDR3 DNA is TGTGCCTGGAGTCAAACCTATAGCAATCAGCCCCAGCATTTT. Translated, it gives CAWSQTYSNQPQHF. The chain combines TRBV30 with TRBJ1-5; D is uncertain. Germline CDR1 and CDR2: GTSNPN and SVGIG (reference sequence). V lost 2 bases and J 0 bases, leaving 8 bases between the germline ends. This CDR3 is 14 amino acids long.

The sample holds a few counts of this clone. The rearrangement uses TRBV5-1 and TRBJ2-5; 8 bases map to TRBD2. V dropped 1 base and J dropped 1; count of bases not matched to a gene: 9. The length of the CDR3 is 17 residues. Germline-derived CDR1 and CDR2 are SGHRS and YFSETQ. The CDR3 loop is CASSLNAGSGGQETQYF. The CDR3 region has the DNA TGCGCCAGCAGCTTGAATGCGGGGAGCGGGGGCCAAGAGACCCAGTACTTC.

This clone was seen only once. The rearrangement uses TRBV2 and TRBJ1-5; D unresolved. The CDR3 spans 14 residues. Trimming took 3 bases from V and 4 from J, leaving 10 bases between them. In germline, CDR1 is SNHLY, CDR2 FYNNEI. This chain's CDR3 is CASSDQSENQPQHF. CDR3 nucleotide sequence: TGTGCCAGCAGTGATCAGTCGGAGAATCAGCCCCAGCATTTT.

V gene TRBV19 combines with J gene TRBJ2-7; D may be TRBD1 (5 bases). Germline lookup yields CDR1 LNHDA and CDR2 SQIVND (reference sequence). The CDR3 contains 13 residues. V lost 9 bases, J lost 2 bases, and 14 bases lay in between. This chain's CDR3 is CASNDPGTYEQYF. As DNA, the CDR3 is TGTGCCAGCAATGACCCAGGGACCTACGAGCAGTACTTC.

This chain joins TRBV4-3 and TRBJ1-4; D not resolved. CDR1 and CDR2 from the germline V gene are LGHNA and YSLEER. The CDR3 extends over 15 amino acids. V lost 6 bases to trimming and J lost 5 bases, with 16 bases between them. The CDR3 loop is CASSHRGGLNEKLFF. The CDR3 nucleotides read TGCGCCAGCAGTCACCGGGGTGGATTGAATGAAAAACTGTTTTTT.

The V call is TRBV7-8, the J call TRBJ2-1; the D is unclear. V gave up 5 bases and J gave up 9 bases, with 17 bases separating them. Germline CDR1 is SGHVS and CDR2 is FQNEAQ. CDR3 length: 14 amino acids. The CDR3 nucleotides read TGTGCCAGCAGCCGAGGAGAGCCCCTGGGTGAGCAGTTCTTC. This sequence encodes CASSRGEPLGEQFF.